Presented here are 5 T cell receptor beta chains from one specimen sequenced in a study of blood T cell repertoires in COVID-19. The repertoire was sequenced with immunoSEQ multiplex PCR; TCRdb's copy has only in-frame clones and lacks some. The sample lists about 440,000 clones, roughly 88% occurring once. The specimen sequenced was PBMCs or T cells enriched from blood (not recorded which). These receptors were taken from a man aged 18 to 35 who had recovered from COVID-19.

This clone was picked up one time. The identical CDR3 is also encoded by other nucleotide sequences in the sample. The rearrangement uses TRBV5-1 and TRBJ2-7, with TRBD1 as a possible D gene (6 bases). This CDR3 spans 14 amino acids. Germline V gene lookup returns CDR1 SGHRS and CDR2 YFSETQ. Trimming removed 1 base at V and 0 bases at J, with 8 bases between. The CDR3 protein is CASSLSGASYEQYF. CDR3 DNA sequence: TGCGCCAGCAGCTTGTCAGGGGCCTCCTACGAGCAGTACTTC.

The chain joins TRBV7-2 to TRBJ2-2; TRBD2 aligns across 9 bases. This CDR3 spans 15 amino acids. The germline CDR1 and CDR2 sequences are SGHTA and FQGNSA. The V gene end was trimmed by 1 base and the J gene end by 5 bases; junction bases not matched to a gene: 2. The CDR3 is CASSLVLAGTGELFF. In nucleotides, the CDR3 is TGTGCCAGCAGCTTAGTGCTAGCGGGAACCGGGGAGCTGTTTTTT. The variable domain in full, with the rest retrieved from reference TRBV7-2 and TRBJ2-2, is GAGVSQSPSNKVTEKGKDVELRCDPISGHTALYWYRQSLGQGLEFLIYFQGNSAPDKSGLPSDRFSAERTGGSVSTLTIQRTQQEDSAVYLCASSLVLAGTGELFFGEGSRLTVL.

The V gene is TRBV18, the J gene TRBJ2-3; D is unresolved. CDR3 size: 16 residues. Per germline, CDR1 KGHSH and CDR2 LQKENI. Trimming took off 0 bases at V and 0 bases at J, with 10 bases between the two ends. For the CDR3, the DNA is TGTGCCAGCTCACCACCGTCTAGTAGGAGCACAGATACGCAGTATTTT. It specifies CASSPPSSRSTDTQYF. Using reference TRBV18 and TRBJ2-3 for the parts outside the CDR3, the full variable domain is NAGVMQNPRHLVRRRGQEARLRCSPMKGHSHVYWYRQLPEEGLKFMVYLQKENIIDESGMPKERFSAEFPKEGPSILRIQQVVRGDSAAYFCASSPPSSRSTDTQYFGPGTRLTVL.

Comments on this clone: At one end the junction does not follow the germline gene, possibly because of a read error. The chain uses TRBV29-1 and TRBJ1-1; a weak D match, TRBD1 (6 bases). CDR1 and CDR2 from the germline V gene are SQVTM and ANQGSEA. The CDR3 loop spans 14 amino acids. CDR3 in amino acids: CSVRGAGMNTEAFF. CDR3 bases: TGCAGCGTCCGGGGGGCAGGGATGAATACTGAAGCTTTCTTT.

The V call is TRBV6-4, the J call TRBJ2-3, with 13 bases fitting TRBD2. This CDR3 is built from 18 residues. With 3 bases clipped from V and 2 bases from J, the junction kept 8 bases outside the gene matches. The V gene's germline CDR1 is MRHNA and CDR2 SNTAGT. CDR3 loop: CASSDTSGLAGNTDTQYF. In DNA form, the CDR3 reads TGTGCCAGCAGTGATACTTCGGGACTAGCGGGAAACACAGATACGCAGTATTTT.